Below are 30 T cell receptor beta chains sequenced from a single sample in a study of OX40 agonist ivuxolimab in advanced cancers. Only in-frame clones appear in the TCRdb table, and some are missing; sequencing was by immunoSEQ multiplex PCR. The data contain over 55,000 clones, roughly 80% of them singletons. The source material was CD4+ or CD8+ T cells sorted from blood, sampled in a trial of the OX40 agonist ivuxolimab. Receptor source: an adult with an advanced solid tumor such as melanoma, head and neck, liver or kidney cancer.

J is TRBJ2-7 and V is TRBV7-2; 7 bases match TRBD2. Germline assignment: CDR1 SGHTA and CDR2 FQGNSA. CDR3 size: 15 residues. V shed 5 bases, J shed 5 bases, and the junction held 12 bases outside the gene matches. For the CDR3, the DNA is TGTGCCAGCAGCGCACGGGACTACGCCGGAGACGAGCAGTACTTC. Its translation is CASSARDYAGDEQYF.

The sample holds a few counts of this clone. The chain has TRBV5-1 and TRBJ2-3; 10 bases are shared with TRBD2. Germline V gives CDR1 SGHRS, CDR2 YFSETQ. This CDR3 has 17 amino acids. V was pared by 0 bases and J by 9 bases, with 13 bases of the junction left unmatched. The CDR3 is CASSLAGSGRAEWTQYF. The CDR3 DNA reads as TGCGCCAGCAGCTTGGCCGGGAGCGGGAGGGCCGAATGGACGCAGTATTTT.

The rearrangement uses TRBV5-1 and TRBJ2-2; weak D call: TRBD2 (6 bases). The V end lost 2 bases, the J end lost 1 base, and 12 bases lay between the germline ends. The CDR3 sequence is 16 residues long. Germline V CDR1 and CDR2: SGHRS, YFSETQ. For the CDR3, the DNA is TGCGCCAGCAGCTTTAGCGGTGGCGGGAACACCGGGGAGCTGTTTTTT. As protein: CASSFSGGGNTGELFF.

This chain links TRBV9 with TRBJ2-7; D uncertain. This CDR3 is built from 13 residues. Germline loops: CDR1 SGDLS, CDR2 YYNGEE. V lost 9 bases and J lost 5, with 18 bases in between. CDR3 nucleotides: TGTGCCACCCCTGGGCAGCAACCTAACGAGCAGTACGTC. This gives the protein CATPGQQPNEQYV.

The chain carries TRBV5-4 and TRBJ1-1; D unclear. Germline values: CDR1 SGHNT, CDR2 YYREEE (reference sequence). There are 14 residues in the CDR3. The V and J ends lost 0 bases and 1 base respectively, with 7 bases between them. The CDR3 reads CASSLVSSNTEAFF. CDR3 in DNA: TGTGCCAGCAGCTTGGTTAGTTCGAACACTGAAGCTTTCTTT.

This clone was found a few times. V is TRBV5-4 and J is TRBJ2-3; 10 bases fit TRBD2. Germline V gene sequence: CDR1 SGHNT, CDR2 YYREEE (reference sequence). This CDR3 has 15 amino acids. The ends lost 0 bases at V and 5 bases at J; junction bases unmatched: 3. CDR3 DNA sequence: TGTGCCAGCAGCTTGGGTCTAGCGGGAGTAGATACGCAGTATTTT. Protein: CASSLGLAGVDTQYF.

This chain links TRBV2 with TRBJ1-1, with D possibly TRBD1 on 5 matching bases. The CDR3 loop spans 14 amino acids. The V end lost 4 bases, the J end lost 8 bases, and 17 bases lay between the germline ends. Per the germline V gene, CDR1 is SNHLY and CDR2 is FYNNEI. CDR3 sequence (DNA): TGTGCCAGCAGTGTGGAAGGGGTAGGATCCGAAGCTTTCTTT. Its protein product is CASSVEGVGSEAFF.

The rearrangement links TRBV7-2 to TRBJ2-7, with TRBD2 identical over 8 bases. Germline V CDR1 and CDR2: SGHTA, FQGNSA. The V segment lost 0 bases and the J segment 4 bases; nucleotides outside the gene matches: 5. The CDR3 contains 15 residues. The CDR3 DNA reads as TGTGCCAGCAGCTTAGCAGCGGGAGAAGGTTACGAGCAGTACGTC. This codes for CASSLAAGEGYEQYV.

The V call is TRBV27, the J call TRBJ1-2; D gene uncertain. CDR3 length equals 15 residues. Trimming removed 3 bases from V and 4 bases from J, with 15 bases in between. Germline values: CDR1 MNHEY, CDR2 SMNVEV (reference sequence). For the CDR3, the DNA is TGTGCCAGCAGTTTTTCGAGGGCGAATGTCTATGGCTACACCTTC. Residues: CASSFSRANVYGYTF.

This chain links TRBV4-1 with TRBJ1-4; TRBD1 matches 7 bases. CDR3 length equals 15 residues. Germline values: CDR1 MGHRA, CDR2 YSYEKL. Losses at the gene ends were 3 bases for V and 8 bases for J; bases not matched to a gene: 9. In DNA form, the CDR3 reads TGCGCCAGCAGCCAGACAGACAGGGAGCTCGAAAAACTGTTTTTT. Protein sequence: CASSQTDRELEKLFF.

The chain recombines TRBV4-2 with TRBJ1-2; D is ambiguous. This CDR3 is 13 amino acids long. The germline V gene has CDR1 LGHNA and CDR2 YNFKEQ. V was shortened by 1 base and J by 4 bases, with 7 bases between the two germline ends. CDR3 in amino acids: CASSQGGGYGYTF. CDR3 coding DNA: TGTGCCAGCAGCCAAGGGGGTGGCTATGGCTACACCTTC.

V usage is TRBV7-9 and J usage is TRBJ1-4; D ambiguous. V lost 1 base, J lost 1 base, and 4 bases lay in between. The CDR3 has 14 amino acids. Germline V CDR1 and CDR2: SEHNR, FQNEAQ (reference sequence). The CDR3 nucleotides are TGTGCCAGCAGCTTAGGAGGAACTAATGAAAAACTGTTTTTT. It is translated as CASSLGGTNEKLFF. Filled out from reference TRBV7-9 and TRBJ1-4, the complete variable domain reads DTGVSQNPRHKITKRGQNVTFRCDPISEHNRLYWYRQTLGQGPEFLTYFQNEAQLEKSRLLSDRFSAERPKGSFSTLEIQRTEQGDSAMYLCASSLGGTNEKLFFGSGTQLSVL.

The rearrangement joins TRBV7-9 to TRBJ1-2, with D perhaps TRBD1 (6 bases). CDR1 and CDR2 from the germline V gene are SEHNR and FQNEAQ (reference sequence). V was shortened by 1 base and J by 3 bases, with 15 bases between the two germline ends. The CDR3 consists of 16 residues. CDR3 residues: CASSLVATGADYGYTF. In nucleotides, the CDR3 is TGTGCCAGCAGCTTAGTGGCTACGGGGGCCGACTATGGCTACACCTTC.

This chain connects TRBV6-6 to TRBJ2-3, with 10 bases fitting TRBD2. Trimming took 3 bases from V and 2 from J; bases not matched to a gene: 2. Germline V lookup: CDR1 MNHNY, CDR2 SVGAGI (reference sequence). This CDR3 has 15 amino acids. The CDR3 spells CASSYSGRPTDTQYF. CDR3 bases: TGTGCCAGCAGTTATAGCGGGAGGCCCACAGATACGCAGTATTTT.

This clone has more than one count but fewer than ten. V gene TRBV5-8 combines with J gene TRBJ2-7; D is unclear. The germline V gene encodes CDR1 SGHTS and CDR2 YDEGEE. Trimming cost V 2 bases and J 0 bases, with 3 bases left between them. CDR3 length: 12 amino acids. CDR3 amino acids: CASSLPSYEQYF. The CDR3 coding sequence is TGTGCCAGCAGCTTACCCTCCTACGAGCAGTACTTC.

The rearrangement joins TRBV21-1 to TRBJ2-7. TRBV21-1 constitutes a pseudogene. The CDR3 totals 13 residues. CDR3 bases: TGTGCCAGCAGCAAAGCGCAAGGGGACGAGCAGTACGTC. Encoded protein: CASSKAQGDEQYV.

V usage is TRBV4-2 and J usage is TRBJ2-5, with 10 positions matching TRBD1. Germline lookup yields CDR1 LGHNA and CDR2 YNFKEQ. The CDR3 is 16 residues long. After removal of 4 bases from V and 5 bases from J, the junction contained 10 bases not matched to a gene. The CDR3 sequence: CASSLGAGTGVETQYF. DNA of the CDR3: TGTGCCAGCAGCCTTGGCGCCGGGACAGGGGTTGAGACCCAGTACTTC.

The rearrangement joins TRBV7-9 to TRBJ2-1; 7 bases are shared with TRBD1. Per the germline V gene, CDR1 is SEHNR and CDR2 is FQNEAQ (reference sequence). CDR3 size: 17 residues. Trimming removed 5 bases from V and 0 bases from J; junction bases left unmatched: 10. The CDR3: CASSHRGKKASYNEQFF. CDR3 coding DNA: TGTGCCAGCAGCCACAGGGGCAAAAAAGCCTCCTACAATGAGCAGTTCTTC.

The rearrangement joins TRBV5-5 to TRBJ1-1, with a tentative D call TRBD1 (6 bases). Trimming removed 5 bases at V and 1 base at J, with 9 bases between. CDR1 is SGHKS and CDR2 is YYEKEE in the germline V gene (reference sequence). The CDR3 consists of 13 residues. The CDR3 is CASRGGQNTEAFF. CDR3 nucleotides: TGTGCCAGCAGAGGGGGACAGAACACTGAAGCTTTCTTT.

V usage is TRBV13 and J usage is TRBJ2-7; D unclear. The CDR3 runs 13 residues. CDR1 and CDR2 from the germline V gene are PRHDT and FYEKMQ (reference sequence). V dropped 2 bases and J dropped 1 base, with 6 bases sitting between them. CDR3 sequence (DNA): TGTGCCAGCAGCTTATTCGGTTCCTACGAGCAGTACTTC. It codes for CASSLFGSYEQYF.

This chain uses TRBV28 with TRBJ1-4; TRBD1 aligns across 10 bases. Germline loops: CDR1 MDHEN, CDR2 SYDVKM. V lost 5 bases and J lost 5; bases outside the gene matches: 2. This CDR3 region has 14 residues. CDR3 in DNA: TGTGCCAGCAGTGGGACAGGGGACAATGAAAAACTGTTTTTT. This sequence encodes CASSGTGDNEKLFF.

The V gene is TRBV7-2, the J gene TRBJ1-4, with D perhaps matching TRBD1 (6 bases). Trimming shortened V by 5 bases and J by 4 bases, and 11 bases separated the two germline ends. This CDR3 comprises 14 residues. Germline V lookup: CDR1 SGHTA, CDR2 FQGNSA. CDR3 in amino acids: CASSLRGSNEKLFF. The CDR3, as DNA: TGTGCCAGCAGCCTCAGGGGCAGTAATGAAAAACTGTTTTTT. Combining the CDR3 with reference TRBV7-2 and TRBJ1-4 gives the whole variable domain GAGVSQSPSNKVTEKGKDVELRCDPISGHTALYWYRQSLGQGLEFLIYFQGNSAPDKSGLPSDRFSAERTGGSVSTLTIQRTQQEDSAVYLCASSLRGSNEKLFFGSGTQLSVL.

This chain connects TRBV29-1 to TRBJ2-1; D not resolved. Trimming shortened V by 3 bases and J by 7 bases, and 13 bases separated the two germline ends. This CDR3 spans 13 amino acids. Looked up from germline, CDR1 is SQVTM and CDR2 is ANQGSEA. CDR3 bases: TGCAGCGTTGATCGTTGGGCAGGTAATGAGCAGTTCTTC. It codes for CSVDRWAGNEQFF.

The chain is built from TRBV7-2 and TRBJ1-4; D is undetermined. The CDR3 is 13 residues long. Looked up from germline, CDR1 is SGHTA and CDR2 is FQGNSA. Trimming removed 5 bases from V and 8 bases from J, with 12 bases in between. The DNA for the CDR3 is TGTGCCAGCAGCGCCCGAATAGGCGAAAAACTGTTTTTT. It translates to CASSARIGEKLFF. Full variable domain (outside the CDR3, taken from reference TRBV7-2 and TRBJ1-4): GAGVSQSPSNKVTEKGKDVELRCDPISGHTALYWYRQSLGQGLEFLIYFQGNSAPDKSGLPSDRFSAERTGGSVSTLTIQRTQQEDSAVYLCASSARIGEKLFFGSGTQLSVL.

V and J are TRBV5-1 and TRBJ2-5; D tentatively reads TRBD1 or TRBD2 (5 bases each). The germline CDR1 and CDR2 sequences are SGHRS and YFSETQ. The CDR3 sequence is 15 residues long. V dropped 1 base and J dropped 3 bases, with 13 bases sitting between them. The DNA for the CDR3 is TGCGCCAGCAGCTTGTTTCCGGGGCCAGAAGAGACCCAGTACTTC. This sequence encodes CASSLFPGPEETQYF.

This clone was recorded once. The rearrangement uses TRBV5-5 and TRBJ2-1; 8 bases align to TRBD2. The CDR3 consists of 13 residues. V lost 6 bases and J lost 6; bases outside the gene matches: 5. Germline loops: CDR1 SGHKS, CDR2 YYEKEE (reference sequence). CDR3 protein: CASMRTSPNEQFF. CDR3 DNA: TGTGCCAGCATGAGGACTAGCCCCAATGAGCAGTTCTTC.

The chain uses TRBV19 and TRBJ1-5, with D unresolved. The CDR3 spans 14 residues. Looked up from germline, CDR1 is LNHDA and CDR2 is SQIVND (reference sequence). Deletions cut 7 bases from V and 3 bases from J, with 13 bases between. The CDR3 sequence: CASNYPAPNQPQHF. The CDR3 DNA sequence: TGTGCCAGTAATTATCCAGCGCCCAATCAGCCCCAGCATTTT.

The chain couples TRBV30 to TRBJ1-5; 8 bases match TRBD1. V trimming: 1 base; J trimming: 0 bases; junction bases outside the gene matches: 8. The CDR3 is 17 residues long. CDR1 is GTSNPN, CDR2 SVGIG, per germline (reference sequence). The CDR3 DNA is TGTGCCTGGAGTGCACGACAGGGGTCATATAGCAATCAGCCCCAGCATTTT. It codes for CAWSARQGSYSNQPQHF.

The chain joins TRBV2 to TRBJ2-2, with D perhaps being TRBD1 or TRBD2 (5 bases each). Germline loops: CDR1 SNHLY, CDR2 FYNNEI. The CDR3 spans 14 residues. Written as DNA, the CDR3 is TGTGGTAGATGGGACCCTTACAACACCGGGGAGCTGTTTTTT. It yields the protein CGRWDPYNTGELFF.

The chain combines TRBV7-3 with TRBJ1-4; tentative D call: TRBD1 (6 bases). With 3 bases removed from V and 5 bases from J, the gap between germline ends came to 16 bases. The CDR3 is 16 residues long. The germline V gene encodes CDR1 SGHTA and CDR2 FQGTGA. The CDR3 nucleotides are TGTGCCAGCAGCTTGGTGGCAGGGGCGGAAAATGAAAAACTGTTTTTT. Protein: CASSLVAGAENEKLFF. Full variable domain (missing parts from reference TRBV7-3 and TRBJ1-4): GAGVSQTPSNKVTEKGKYVELRCDPISGHTALYWYRQSLGQGPEFLIYFQGTGAADDSGLPNDRFFAVRPEGSVSTLKIQRTERGDSAVYLCASSLVAGAENEKLFFGSGTQLSVL.